This TCR beta chain originates from a study of cytomegalovirus exposure and HLA in healthy donors (dated by TCRdb to 2015 to 2018). With respect to the entire study: An earlier analysis of approximately 640 of the donors reported about 290 Gb of sequence data and more than 90 million unique TCR beta sequences from 150 million to 200 million T cells. Several DR-DQ haplotypes were treated as single units for association and clustering because of strong linkage in the cohort. The aim of the study was to test whether cataloging public T cell receptors could identify signatures of past pathogen exposure. Typing coverage varied by locus: about 620-630 donors for A, B, C, DRB1 and DQB1; under 550 for DQA1; approximately 610 for DPA1; fewer than 480 for DPB1. The study combined high-throughput TCR immunosequencing, statistical association of individual TCRs with disease status, and machine learning to predict cytomegalovirus infection status. An early release covering about 600 HLA-typed donors comprised about 300 gigabases of sequencing data and around 80 million unique TCR sequences. The T cell repertoires of 666 subjects were profiled by immunosequencing and related to cytomegalovirus serostatus. An earlier analysis of several hundred of the donors applied high-throughput TCR beta sequencing to assess whether each TCR beta V gene segment acted as functional or pseudogenic. A later analysis re-analyzed previously published TCR beta repertoires from 650 to 800 donors and added high-resolution HLA genotyping to study TCR occurrence patterns. In a later genetic analysis, genome-wide SNP genotypes for about 55% of the roughly 700 donors were used, and that subset was treated as a discovery cohort. Rather than using new phenotypic data, the later analysis identified candidate immune exposures from TCR beta sequences and from how often those sequences occurred across donors. Among around 400 genotyped donors of the cohort, an average of around 240,000 unique TCR beta nucleotide sequences was sequenced per donor, of which 15% to 20% were non-productive. Donor age, sex, ethnicity and CMV serostatus were collected together with the repertoire data. Class I and class II HLA loci were covered by the typing at four-digit resolution. In addition to the first cohort of 666 subjects, a separate validation cohort of 120 different subjects was used. Every repertoire in the discovery cohort had been generated on one and the same sequencing platform. Of the approximately 400 genotyped donors, 65% to 90% were placed in the genetic ancestry cluster associated with self-reported Caucasian donors. Results and caveats for the whole study, not just this receptor: A later analysis associated 15,000 to 20,000 TCR beta sequences with specific HLA alleles at a false discovery rate of 0.05. In an earlier analysis of approximately 590 of the donors, most TCR beta V segments appeared in productive rearrangements about 90% or about 30% of the time, broadly matching IMGT annotations. A cluster of highly shared sequence variants was judged likely to be a technical artifact of the sequencing pipeline. In a later analysis, TCR association rates were found to vary across HLA loci, with the most associated TCRs seen for DRB1 alleles and the fewest for HLA-C alleles. In a later genetic analysis, a missense DCLRE1C variant was associated with V-gene and J-gene trimming of TCR beta chains, and the association was replicated in an independent cohort. In vitro tests confirmed that a few of the cytomegalovirus-associated TCR beta chains recognize cytomegalovirus antigens. A further reported finding was that TCR beta sequences accurately predicted the HLA-A and HLA-B alleles for most subjects in the first cohort. CMV serostatus was the only immune exposure information available for the cohort. The authors suggested that the approach could potentially be generalized to other disease states and immunological phenotypes. Because counts were too low, fewer than 20 rarely observed V segments, including chromosome 9 orphons, were excluded from the earlier analysis of 500 to 700 of the donors. In the study, some 160 TCR beta chains were listed as associated with cytomegalovirus. In this cohort, only TCR beta chains were sequenced, and detectable features were limited by the absence of alpha or paired-chain data. When HLA alleles, especially DR and DQ, strongly co-occurred, attributing TCR associations to individual alleles was difficult. Several of the top co-occurrence clusters appeared to be linked to parvovirus B19, influenza, CMV and Epstein-Barr virus, according to a later analysis. Some IMGT-functional V segments, including TRBV6-2 and TRBV6-3, could not be distinguished by the 87-base-pair reads and were therefore excluded. While some public TCRs were present in many individuals, most TCR sequences turned up only very rarely across donors. The classifier was reported to diagnose cytomegalovirus status with high specificity and sensitivity in both the original cohort and the validation cohort. Most CMV-associated TCR beta chains appeared to be HLA-restricted in a later analysis, and the HLA associations seemed to be driven largely by CMV exposure. Linkage disequilibrium might explain the correlated functional status among segregating V segments, but an unknown experimental factor could not be ruled out. Roughly uniform sequencing depth across donors was assumed in presence/absence analyses, although this assumption may not hold. Compared with the approximately 670-donor mean, donors in an Asian-associated ancestry cluster had fewer N-insertions in productive TCRs, according to a later genetic analysis. In a later analysis, HLA-associated TCR beta chains were found to be more clonally expanded and to have lower generation probabilities than equally common non-associated chains. Because HLA typing was missing for some donors at each locus, association tests included only the typed subset.

With respect to this clone: Its target antigen remains unknown. Base-call qualities are not available, and no considerably larger clone is one nucleotide away.

The CDR3 starts with the cysteine, ends with the phenylalanine, and has 15 residues. Only the CDR3 DNA stays, 45 bases, in frame from base 1. In the germline V gene, CDR1 corresponds to SGHTA and CDR2 to FQGTGA. Clipping removes 5 bases from V and 1 base from J, with 4 as the unmatched junction base count. The cohort comprised several hundred healthy bone marrow donors. At the time of sampling, all cohort members were nominally healthy, though unrecorded immune exposures were likely present. The donor tested CMV seronegative and was one of the 352 seronegative cohort members. Every donor gave a peripheral blood sample, and the peripheral blood mononuclear cells from that sample were used for TCR beta sequencing. The Qiagen DNeasy Blood Extraction Kit was used to extract genomic DNA from the blood cell samples. Receptor libraries were prepared by the immunoSEQ multiplex PCR assay. For the multiplex PCR, a mixture combining 60 forward primers for TCR Vbeta segments and 13 reverse primers for TCR Jbeta segments was used. A multiplex PCR assay on genomic DNA amplified the CDR3 region of rearranged TCR beta genes. The Illumina HiSeq System was used to sequence the amplified TCR beta libraries as 87-base-pair reads. The original pipeline was this. A later analysis counted tens of millions of unique TCR beta chains across the 666 repertoires, and 9.5 million to 11 million of these chains were shared by at least two donors. A nearest-neighbor algorithm error-corrected the raw reads and collapsed the reads into unique sequences, merging closely related sequences to remove PCR and sequencing errors. CDR3 sequences were aligned to IMGT reference sequences to assign V, D and J gene segments. Each retained sequence needed at least a six-nucleotide match to both a V gene segment and a J gene segment. A rearrangement was called productive if the CDR3 had no stop codons and remained in frame with V and J, and every other rearrangement was called non-productive. Following IMGT convention, CDR3 was defined as the stretch from the second conserved V-encoded cysteine up to the conserved J-encoded phenylalanine. In an earlier analysis of more than 550 of the donors, sequences lacking an unambiguous match to a single V gene segment were excluded. An earlier analysis of 550 to 650 of the donors classified V segments as functional when productive rearrangements were above 56.7% and as segregating when the standard deviation between donors was above 5%. A statistical classification framework was built to diagnose cytomegalovirus status from the catalog of TCR beta chain sequences. A later analysis assigned V and J genes by comparing TCR nucleotide sequences with IMGT/GENE-DB human TR gene sequences. In a later analysis, CDR3 sequences and most-parsimonious VDJ recombination scenarios were assigned using the TCRdist pipeline. In a later analysis, each TCR beta chain was defined by its CDR3 amino acid sequence together with its V-gene family, and reads without a unique V-gene family were excluded. As a way to deal with suspected cross-contamination and a sequencing artifact, a later analysis dropped 640 or so nucleotide sequences that were highly shared and had low generation probability. In a later analysis, a clonal expansion index for each public chain was calculated from normalized within-repertoire ranks of inferred template counts. Generation probabilities in a later analysis came from a VDJ recombination model fitted to out-of-frame rearrangements, and those results were checked against IGoR. In a later analysis, TCR-TCR, TCR-HLA and TCR-CMV co-occurrence was scored with hypergeometric tests, and a repertoire-size bias correction was applied to TCR pairs. In a later analysis, false discovery rates were estimated by permuting HLA or CMV assignments 20 times. In a later analysis, co-occurring TCRs were grouped using DBSCAN, and TCRdist sequence similarity was added for clustering within HLA-allele-positive subsets. Repertoires with fewer than 30,000 or more than 120,000 public chains, plus five repertoires with anomalous nucleotide sharing, were excluded from co-occurrence clustering. TCRdb limited this immuneACCESS table to in-frame rearrangements with V and J called. A share of clones is missing; checked studies link under half to unresolved V genes, and the rest is unexplained. D and trimming were read from the DNA, whereas the V and J calls and clone size are those reported in that table. Within this sample are some 150,000 clones, with approximately 80% of them counted one time only. About 13% of the sample lies in the top ten.

This clonotype originated in a woman aged 50 to 60 in good health and CMV-seronegative. The V gene is TRBV7-3 and the J gene is TRBJ2-5; 10 central nucleotides agree with TRBD2. Material for sequencing was PBMCs. The bases read TGTGCCAGCAGCCGTGCTAGCGGGGGCCAAGAGACCCAGTACTTC. Its coded protein is CASSRASGGQETQYF.